This T cell receptor (beta chain) comes out of a study of spatial heterogeneity in lung cancer. Study details: Across the raw uncorrected reads, a unique TCR and UMI combination was observed, on average, more than ten times.

Time point indicated: blood at routine non-recurrence follow-up after resection. Tumor, nontumor lung or frozen PBMC supplied whole RNA, sequenced without sorting. Every molecule of TCR cDNA had its own unique molecular identifier. TCRdb reprocessed the 5' RACE reads via MiXCR and lists one record per CDR3 protein. Counted here are some 120,000 distinct CDR3 sequences, 12% occurring once; the ten biggest clones make up roughly 17%. The starting material was PBMCs, obtained at follow-up. This clonotype was obtained from a male donor with early-stage non-small cell lung cancer.

The CDR3 nucleotides read TGTGCCAGCAGCCCCAGTAGGGCACGACTCACCGGGGAGCTGTTTTTT. This sequence encodes CASSPSRARLTGELFF. The genes are TRBV3-1 and TRBJ2-2; no clear D gene. The CDR3 runs 16 residues. Germline V gene data show CDR1 as LGHDT and CDR2 as YNNKEL (reference sequence). V was pared by 4 bases and J by 4 bases, with 16 bases between.